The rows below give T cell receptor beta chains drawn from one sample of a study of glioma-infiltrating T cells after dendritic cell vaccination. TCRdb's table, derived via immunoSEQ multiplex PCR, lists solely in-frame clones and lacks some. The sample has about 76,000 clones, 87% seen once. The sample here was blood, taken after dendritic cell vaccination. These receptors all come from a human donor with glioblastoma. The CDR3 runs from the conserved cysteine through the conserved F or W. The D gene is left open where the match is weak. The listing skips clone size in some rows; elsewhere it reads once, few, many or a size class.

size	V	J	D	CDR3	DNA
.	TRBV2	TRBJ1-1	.	CASRMTGGTEAFF	TGTGCCAGCAGGATGACCGGGGGCACTGAAGCTTTCTTT
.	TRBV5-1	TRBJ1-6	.	CASSLQGRGPLHF	TGCGCCAGCAGCTTACAGGGAAGAGGACCCCTCCACTTT
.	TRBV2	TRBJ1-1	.	CASSAQVNTEAFF	TGTGCCAGCAGTGCTCAGGTGAACACTGAAGCTTTCTTT
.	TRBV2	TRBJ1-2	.	CASSEGASLYGYTF	TGTGCCAGCAGTGAAGGGGCCAGTCTCTATGGCTACACCTTC
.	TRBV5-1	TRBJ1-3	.	CASSPEPSGGNTIYF	TGCGCCAGCAGCCCGGAACCATCGGGGGGAAACACCATATATTTT
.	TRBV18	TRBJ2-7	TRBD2	CASSPWGLAGTYEQYF	TGTGCCAGCTCACCATGGGGACTAGCGGGGACCTACGAGCAGTACTTC
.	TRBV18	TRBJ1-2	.	CASSPGGGYTF	TGTGCCAGCTCCCCTGGGGGCGGCTACACCTTC
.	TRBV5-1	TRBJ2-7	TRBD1	CASSFSGQGNEQYF	TGCGCCAGCAGTTTCTCAGGACAGGGCAACGAGCAGTACTTC
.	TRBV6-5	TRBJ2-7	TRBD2	CASSSREGRYEQYF	TGTGCCAGCTCTTCTCGGGAGGGCCGGTACGAGCAGTACTTC
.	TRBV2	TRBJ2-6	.	CAGGGTARSGANVLTF	TGTGCAGGGGGGGGGACCGCTCGCTCTGGGGCCAACGTCCTGACTTTC
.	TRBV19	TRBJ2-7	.	CAGSMRENEQYF	TGTGCCGGTAGTATGAGAGAAAACGAGCAGTACTTC
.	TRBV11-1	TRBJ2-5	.	CASGMERQETQYF	TGTGCCAGCGGCATGGAGCGTCAGGAGACCCAGTACTTC
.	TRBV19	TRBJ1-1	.	CASRNGNTEAFF	TGTGCCAGTAGAAACGGTAACACTGAAGCTTTCTTT
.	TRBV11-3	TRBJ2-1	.	CASSLALAYNEQFF	TGTGCCAGCAGCTTAGCACTAGCCTACAATGAGCAGTTCTTC
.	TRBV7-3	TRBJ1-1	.	CASSPRFDSEAFF	TGTGCCAGCAGCCCTCGTTTTGACTCTGAAGCTTTCTTT
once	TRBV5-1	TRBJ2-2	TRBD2	CASRRLAGDTGELFF	TGCGCCAGCAGGAGACTAGCGGGAGACACCGGGGAGCTGTTTTTT
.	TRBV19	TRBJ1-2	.	CASRDSANYGYTF	TGTGCCAGTAGGGACAGCGCTAACTATGGCTACACCTTC
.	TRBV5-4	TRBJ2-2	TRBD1	CASSPGQDGGELFF	TGTGCCAGCAGCCCGGGACAGGATGGCGGGGAGCTGTTTTTT
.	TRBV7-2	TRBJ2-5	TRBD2	CASSFSPSGRRETQYF	TGTGCCAGCAGCTTTTCCCCGAGCGGGAGGAGGGAGACCCAGTACTTC
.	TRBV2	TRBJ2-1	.	CAGGGQNEQFF	TGTGCCGGGGGGGGGCAAAATGAGCAGTTCTTC
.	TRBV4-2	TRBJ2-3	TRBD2	CASSQDTSGGNTDTQYF	TGTGCCAGCAGCCAAGATACCAGCGGGGGGAACACAGATACGCAGTATTTT
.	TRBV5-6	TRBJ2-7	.	CASSFRFTVAF	TGTGCCAGCAGCTTTCGGTTCACCGTAGCCTTC
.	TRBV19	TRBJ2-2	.	CASSSGLRAGELFF	.
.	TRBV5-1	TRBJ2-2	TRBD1	CASSLGAGGTGELFF	TGCGCCAGCAGCTTGGGGGCAGGGGGAACCGGGGAGCTGTTTTTT
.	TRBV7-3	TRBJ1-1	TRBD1	CASSRQGARDTEAFF	TGTGCCAGCAGCCGACAGGGGGCGCGGGACACTGAAGCTTTCTTT
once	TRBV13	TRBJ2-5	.	CASSPNREETQYF	TGTGCCAGCAGCCCCAACAGGGAAGAGACCCAGTACTTC
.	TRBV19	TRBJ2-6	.	CASSILGTSGANVLTF	TGTGCCAGTAGTATCCTAGGTACCTCTGGGGCCAACGTCCTGACTTTC
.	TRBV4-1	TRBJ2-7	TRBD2	CASSQDPGLAGKEQYF	TGCGCCAGCAGCCAAGATCCCGGACTAGCGGGCAAAGAGCAGTACTTC
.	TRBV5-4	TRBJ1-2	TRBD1	CASARDRAYGYTF	TGTGCCAGCGCCCGGGACAGGGCCTATGGCTACACCTTC
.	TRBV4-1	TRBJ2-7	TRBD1	CASSLTGQEHFYEQYF	TGCGCCAGCAGCCTGACGGGACAGGAACACTTCTACGAGCAGTACTTC
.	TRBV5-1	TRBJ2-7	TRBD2	CASSLALAGNSYEQYF	TGCGCCAGCAGCTTGGCCTTAGCGGGGAACTCCTACGAGCAGTACTTC
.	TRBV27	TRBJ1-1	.	CASSHRGTEAFF	TGTGCCAGCAGCCACCGAGGGACTGAAGCTTTCTTT
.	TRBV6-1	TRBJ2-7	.	CASSEPDRIYEQYF	TGTGCCAGCAGTGAACCCGACAGGATATACGAGCAGTACTTC
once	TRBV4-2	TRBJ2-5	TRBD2	CASSQDPDSGALRETQYF	TGTGCCAGCAGCCAAGATCCGGATAGCGGGGCCCTCCGGGAGACCCAGTACTTC
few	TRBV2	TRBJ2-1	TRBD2	CASELAGVRGEQFF	TGTGCCTCGGAACTAGCGGGAGTACGGGGTGAGCAGTTCTTC
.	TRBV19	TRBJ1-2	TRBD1	CASSYLDRGIDGYTF	TGTGCCAGTAGTTACTTGGACAGGGGTATCGATGGCTACACCTTC
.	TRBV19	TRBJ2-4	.	CASGRQTKNIQYF	TGTGCCAGTGGAAGACAGACCAAAAACATTCAGTACTTC
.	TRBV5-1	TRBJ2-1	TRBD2	CASSSASGRASYNEQFF	TGCGCCAGCAGCTCAGCTAGCGGGAGAGCGAGTTACAATGAGCAGTTCTTC
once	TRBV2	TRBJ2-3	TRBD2	CASSQTSANTDTQYF	TGTGCCAGCAGTCAGACTAGCGCAAACACAGATACGCAGTATTTT
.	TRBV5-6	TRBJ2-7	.	CASSLGSGQGYEQYF	TGTGCCAGCAGCTTGGGATCAGGGCAGGGCTACGAGCAGTACTTC
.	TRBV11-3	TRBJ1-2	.	CASSAQGNGYTF	TGTGCCAGCAGCGCACAGGGAAATGGCTACACCTTC
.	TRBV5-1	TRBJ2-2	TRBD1	CASSGTGGTGELFF	TGCGCCAGCAGCGGGACAGGGGGTACCGGGGAGCTGTTTTTT
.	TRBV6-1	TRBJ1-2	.	CASFREPRNYGYTF	TGTGCCAGCTTCCGGGAGCCACGTAACTATGGCTACACCTTC